Listed below are T cell receptor beta chains from one sample, sequenced in a study of post-analysis software for immune sequencing data. TCRdb re-called the PCR reads with MiXCR, one entry per CDR3 protein. The sample includes some 450,000 distinct CDR3 sequences, around 40% of them seen just once. The specimen sequenced was blood. These receptors were obtained from a girl aged 10 to 17 with multiple sclerosis. The conserved cysteine and the conserved F or W are not part of the CDR3 here. A D gene is named only where the DNA matches it firmly.

J	D	V	CDR3
TRBJ2-1	.	TRBV27	ASSPGPSRPYNEQF
TRBJ2-1	.	TRBV29-1	SVDEQQPPEQF
TRBJ2-5	.	TRBV7-2	ASSSQPPQKTQY
TRBJ1-4	TRBD1	TRBV2	ASSEALPGGAETNEKLF
TRBJ1-2	.	TRBV5-1	ASSLATASSYGYT
TRBJ2-7	TRBD2	TRBV19	ASSPSGAFTYEQY
TRBJ2-7	.	TRBV20-1	SASPSRNEQY
TRBJ2-1	TRBD2	TRBV29-1	SGTGRTSGKYNEQF
TRBJ2-7	.	TRBV10-3	AISDSILEEQY
TRBJ2-1	.	TRBV12-3/TRBV12-4	ASSPQGRGEQF
TRBJ1-2	TRBD1	TRBV6-6	ATEGGQYYGYT
TRBJ2-5	.	TRBV20-1	SASSNKYAADPKETQY
TRBJ1-5	.	TRBV20-1	SASGVQGELDQPQH
TRBJ2-7	.	TRBV7-2	ASSLLASYEQY
.	.	TRBV29-1	SVEPTEGGDPYEQY
TRBJ1-2	.	TRBV6-2/TRBV6-3	ASRRGASTIYYGYT
TRBJ2-6	.	TRBV12-3/TRBV12-4	ASSFSSSEANVLT
.	.	TRBV7-2	ASSFSAPEETQY
TRBJ2-1	TRBD2	TRBV18	ASSPRVASGDNEQF
TRBJ2-7	.	TRBV28	ASRPGTMGYEQY
TRBJ2-6	TRBD2	TRBV5-1	ASSSTTGGANVLT
TRBJ1-1	.	TRBV29-1	SAQSSTQSEAF
TRBJ2-1	.	TRBV10-3	AISSGVSYNEQF
TRBJ1-2	TRBD1	TRBV4-1	ASSQGPTDRAGYGYT
TRBJ2-3	TRBD2	TRBV10-3	AISDTSGDTTLSTDTQY
TRBJ2-7	TRBD2	TRBV29-1	SARDIAGVREQY
TRBJ2-1	.	TRBV6-6	ASRLNTDFPNEQF
TRBJ2-7	.	TRBV28	ASRTGLSVYEQY
TRBJ2-1	.	TRBV7-2	ASSVTFTGDSYEQF
TRBJ1-1	.	TRBV15	ATSRDLNAEAF
TRBJ2-1	.	TRBV10-3	AISDRQYNEQF
TRBJ1-5	.	TRBV12-3/TRBV12-4	ASSLGPYNQPQH
TRBJ1-4	.	TRBV12-3/TRBV12-4	ASSPSGTANEKLF
TRBJ1-4	.	TRBV25-1	ASSDWIATNEKLF
TRBJ2-1	TRBD2	TRBV20-1	SARDIQREGHAYNEQF
TRBJ2-3	.	TRBV7-6	ASSSEGYLTDTQY
TRBJ1-2	TRBD1	TRBV27	ASSPKPGQGSLGYT
TRBJ2-1	.	TRBV9	ASSVGSGQSSYNEQF
TRBJ2-3	.	TRBV21-1	ASSPRGNQTQY
TRBJ2-7	TRBD2	TRBV7-3	ASSPMGLAGDEQY
TRBJ2-1	TRBD2	TRBV19	ATEREDYNEQF
TRBJ2-7	.	TRBV5-1	ASRQGVSIEQY
TRBJ2-1	TRBD2	TRBV15	ATSRDSSSGRASYNEQF
TRBJ2-1	TRBD1	TRBV4-1	ASSSPGTASYNEQF
TRBJ2-3	.	TRBV3-1	APLGTESTDTQY
TRBJ2-7	TRBD2	TRBV18	ASSPRWTSGSYEQY
TRBJ2-6	TRBD1	TRBV12-3/TRBV12-4	ASSPNDGTGASGANVLT
TRBJ2-3	.	TRBV28	ASSLRQPMVTDTQY
TRBJ1-5	TRBD1	TRBV6-2/TRBV6-3	ASSAGGKGGNQPQH
TRBJ2-1	.	TRBV21-1	VSSFGWPGGLNEQF
TRBJ1-1	TRBD1	TRBV20-1	SAPEQGKAF
TRBJ2-5	.	TRBV28	ASSFEGEWETQY
TRBJ2-7	.	TRBV4-1	ASSQWQGSTYEQY
TRBJ1-2	TRBD1	TRBV6-6	ASIRGQGNYGYT
TRBJ1-5	.	TRBV18	ASSRPNQPQH
TRBJ1-2	.	TRBV5-1	ASSTGTPEMGYT
TRBJ2-7	TRBD1	TRBV15	ATSIEPPGQGYEQY